What follows are 27 T cell receptor beta chains derived from one specimen sequenced in a study of blood T cells in healthy people across ages. Combining a sample-barcoded 5' primer with a J-beta primer mix, a second PCR ran for about 6 to 12 cycles. TCRdb recomputed calls from the 5' RACE reads with MiXCR, one row per CDR3 protein. The sample lists approximately 800,000 distinct CDR3 sequences, 25% occurring once. A further study also used this sample, focusing on T cells of mothers and their children.

Sequencing used blood. The source is a boy younger than 18 in good health.

The chain links TRBV20-1 to TRBJ2-3, with D perhaps TRBD1 or TRBD2 (6 bases each). The germline V gene has CDR1 DFQATT and CDR2 SNEGSKA (reference sequence). Between the trimmed V and J ends, which lost 0 bases and 2 bases, there was a span of 12 bases. The CDR3 loop spans 15 amino acids. CDR3 sequence: CSARDWGASTDTQYF. The CDR3, as DNA: TGCAGTGCTAGAGATTGGGGGGCTTCCACAGATACGCAGTATTTT.

The chain's CDR3 is CASSLGSGEWGNQPQHF. CDR3 DNA: TGTGCCAGCAGCTTAGGGTCCGGGGAATGGGGCAATCAGCCCCAGCATTTT. V is TRBV7-9 and J is TRBJ1-5, with D unresolved. The V gene lost 1 base and the J gene lost 2 bases, with 15 bases spanning the gap. CDR1 and CDR2 from the germline V gene are SEHNR and FQNEAQ (reference sequence). The CDR3 sequence is 17 residues long.

The rearrangement uses TRBV7-9 and TRBJ1-4; 7 nucleotides align to TRBD1. Germline CDR1 reads SEHNR; CDR2 reads FQNEAQ (reference sequence). Trimming took 4 bases from V and 5 from J; bases not matched to a gene: 10. The CDR3 consists of 16 residues. The CDR3 DNA follows: TGTGCCAGCAGCTCAAACTCCGGGACAGTCAATGAAAAACTGTTTTTT. Its translation is CASSSNSGTVNEKLFF.

The chain combines TRBV5-1 with TRBJ2-3; D is tentatively TRBD1 or TRBD2 (5 bases each). Germline V lookup: CDR1 SGHRS, CDR2 YFSETQ. V was pared by 0 bases and J by 2 bases, with 19 bases between. This CDR3 has 18 amino acids. The DNA for the CDR3 is TGCGCCAGCAGCTTGGTGCCATCGGGGATCGGGGCCACAGATACGCAGTATTTT. It translates to CASSLVPSGIGATDTQYF.

In its sample, this clonotype was seen a few times. The chain uses TRBV28 and TRBJ2-1, with 10 nucleotides matching TRBD2. CDR3 length equals 14 residues. The J segment lost 9 bases and the V segment lost 8 bases, leaving 10 bases of the junction unmatched. CDR1 and CDR2 from the germline V gene are MDHEN and SYDVKM. The CDR3 sequence: CASGASGRTLEQFF. DNA for the CDR3: TGTGCCAGCGGGGCTAGCGGGAGAACCCTTGAGCAGTTCTTC.

The chain employs TRBV30 and TRBJ1-2; no reliable D call. Trimming took off 0 bases at V and 8 bases at J, with 16 bases between the two ends. Germline loops: CDR1 GTSNPN, CDR2 SVGIG (reference sequence). This CDR3 region has 14 residues. The CDR3 reads CAWSVRVDLGGYTF. The DNA for the CDR3 is TGTGCCTGGAGTGTACGGGTGGACCTAGGGGGCTACACCTTC.

In this sample, this clonotype turned up a few times. V gene TRBV5-1 combines with J gene TRBJ2-5, with 14 bases that match TRBD2. J lost 2 bases, V lost 4 bases, and 4 bases had no gene match. The germline CDR1 and CDR2 sequences are SGHRS and YFSETQ. This CDR3 is built from 16 residues. The CDR3 spells CASSTGTSGGQETQYF. The CDR3 region has the DNA TGCGCCAGCAGCACCGGGACTAGCGGGGGACAAGAGACCCAGTACTTC.

This clonotype has a handful of counts. The chain combines TRBV3-1 with TRBJ1-1; D ambiguous. This CDR3 is 14 amino acids long. Germline CDR1 and CDR2: LGHDT and YNNKEL (reference sequence). V shed 1 base and J shed 0 bases, with 6 bases lying between them. The CDR3 region has the DNA TGTGCCAGCAGCCAAGGACGGGTGAACACTGAAGCTTTCTTT. It specifies CASSQGRVNTEAFF.

This clonotype was seen a few times. The rearrangement joins TRBV9 to TRBJ1-2; D is unclear. The CDR3 totals 14 residues. Per germline, CDR1 SGDLS and CDR2 YYNGEE. V lost 0 bases and J 4 bases, leaving 10 bases between the germline ends. This CDR3 reads CASSVADGSYGYTF. Written as DNA, the CDR3 is TGTGCCAGCAGCGTAGCCGACGGGAGCTATGGCTACACCTTC.

This clonotype was found a few times. This sequence joins TRBV25-1 and TRBJ1-1; tentatively, D is TRBD1 (5 bases). The V gene lost 6 bases and the J gene lost 0 bases, with 14 bases spanning the gap. In germline, CDR1 is MGHDK, CDR2 SYGVNS. The CDR3 runs 15 residues. The CDR3 DNA reads as TGTGCCAGCAGGACAGACCGGTTTATGAACACTGAAGCTTTCTTT. It codes for CASRTDRFMNTEAFF.

This clonotype turned up a few times. V usage is TRBV2 and J usage is TRBJ1-1; possibly TRBD1 for D (5 bases). Trimming cost V 8 bases and J 8 bases, with 18 bases left between them. The CDR3 spans 13 residues. From germline, CDR1 is SNHLY and CDR2 FYNNEI. The CDR3 sequence: CASGNAGAAEAFF. The CDR3 DNA reads TGTGCCAGCGGGAACGCCGGGGCCGCGGAAGCTTTCTTT.

Here the CDR3 reads CATSRDRDSNQPQHF. The CDR3 coding sequence is TGTGCCACCAGCAGGGATAGGGATAGCAATCAGCCCCAGCATTTT. The rearrangement uses TRBV15 and TRBJ1-5; no clear D. Trimming removed 3 bases from V and 0 bases from J, with 9 bases in between. Germline-derived CDR1 and CDR2 are LNHNV and YYDKDF (reference sequence). The CDR3 is made up of 15 amino acids.

This chain joins TRBV7-9 and TRBJ2-5; D possibly uses TRBD1 or TRBD2 (6 bases each). Germline V gives CDR1 SEHNR, CDR2 FQNEAQ (reference sequence). The CDR3 is 16 amino acids. V was cut by 5 bases and J by 7 bases, with 23 bases left in between. The CDR3 is CASSTRDTGPFGTQYF. The CDR3, as DNA: TGTGCCAGCAGCACGCGGGACACGGGTCCTTTTGGGACCCAGTACTTC.

This clonotype was picked up a small number of times. The J gene is TRBJ1-1, the V gene TRBV29-1; D is ambiguous. CDR3 length equals 14 residues. Between the trimmed V and J ends, which lost 6 bases and 1 base, there was a span of 15 bases. CDR1 SQVTM and CDR2 ANQGSEA come from the germline V gene. CDR3 in amino acids: CSVKREGWNTEAFF. The CDR3 nucleotides are TGCAGCGTAAAAAGGGAGGGCTGGAACACTGAAGCTTTCTTT.

V and J are TRBV7-8 and TRBJ2-2, with TRBD2 identical over 12 bases. The CDR3 loop spans 19 amino acids. V lost 4 bases and J lost 7; bases outside the gene matches: 16. In germline, CDR1 is SGHVS, CDR2 FQNEAQ. The CDR3 reads CASSYTPGLAGPVGGELFF. The CDR3 region has the DNA TGTGCCAGCAGCTATACTCCGGGACTAGCGGGCCCGGTGGGCGGGGAGCTGTTTTTT.

This clonotype was observed a handful of times. The chain joins TRBV6-5 to TRBJ1-2; 10 bases agree with TRBD1. Germline CDR1 and CDR2: MNHEY and SVGAGI. With V trimmed by 6 bases and J by 8 bases, 3 bases remained unmatched. This CDR3 is built from 12 residues. The CDR3 DNA sequence: TGTGCCAGCAGAGGACAGGGGGGCGGCTACACCTTC. Protein product: CASRGQGGGYTF.

V usage is TRBV12-3 or TRBV12-4 and J usage is TRBJ1-3; TRBD1 is a possible D gene (5 bases). Between the trimmed V and J ends, which lost 2 bases and 4 bases, there was a span of 9 bases. This CDR3 spans 14 amino acids. The DNA for the CDR3 is TGTGCCAGCAGTTTATCAGGGAGCGGAAACACCATATATTTT. This gives the protein CASSLSGSGNTIYF.

This clonotype was seen a few times. This CDR3 is CASRLGGLNTEAFF. CDR3 nucleotide sequence: TGTGCCAGCAGGCTGGGGGGGCTAAACACTGAAGCTTTCTTT. The chain couples TRBV6-6 to TRBJ1-1, with a possible D match to TRBD1 (6 bases). This CDR3 is built from 14 residues. Trimming took off 6 bases at V and 2 bases at J, with 13 bases between the two ends. Germline V CDR1 and CDR2: MNHNY, SVGAGI (reference sequence).

The chain has TRBV20-1 and TRBJ2-5; TRBD2 aligns across 12 bases. Trimming at V came to 3 bases and at J to 5 bases, leaving 13 bases not matched to a gene. Germline values: CDR1 DFQATT, CDR2 SNEGSKA (reference sequence). The CDR3 is 17 amino acids. CDR3 in amino acids: CSARPPSGRAGSETQYF. As DNA, the CDR3 is TGCAGTGCTAGGCCCCCTAGCGGGAGGGCCGGGTCTGAGACCCAGTACTTC.

V and J are TRBV3-1 and TRBJ2-7; TRBD2 matches at 8 bases. The DNA end lines up better with TRBJ2-1; the J call may be wrong. CDR3 size: 17 residues. Germline V gives CDR1 LGHDT, CDR2 YNNKEL (reference sequence). In nucleotides, the CDR3 is TGTGCCAGCAGTCTTATCGGGCGGGAGGCTTCTCGGAATGAGCAGTTCTTC. As protein: CASSLIGREASRNEQFF.

This clonotype showed up just a few times. The chain employs TRBV19 and TRBJ1-1; D is unresolved. Trimming cost V 8 bases and J 1 base, with 14 bases left between them. This CDR3 region has 14 residues. Germline V CDR1 and CDR2: LNHDA, SQIVND (reference sequence). As DNA, the CDR3 is TGTGCCAGTGGAGGTATAATCCCGAACACTGAAGCTTTCTTT. Its translation: CASGGIIPNTEAFF.

This clonotype came up a few times. The chain combines TRBV20-1 with TRBJ2-5; possible D gene TRBD2, 6 bases. Trimming left V 0 bases short and J 0 bases short, with 8 bases between. CDR3 size: 14 residues. Germline lookup yields CDR1 DFQATT and CDR2 SNEGSKA (reference sequence). The CDR3 sequence: CSARDWGDQETQYF. In nucleotides, the CDR3 is TGCAGTGCTAGAGATTGGGGGGACCAAGAGACCCAGTACTTC.

This clonotype turned up a few times. This rearrangement joins TRBV6-2 or TRBV6-3 to TRBJ2-5; the D gene could be TRBD1 or TRBD2 (5 bases each). The end of the DNA aligns better with TRBJ2-7, so the J call may be wrong. This CDR3 contains 15 residues. Germline CDR1 is MNHEY and CDR2 is SVGEGT. The CDR3 nucleotides are TGTGCCAGCAATTGGGACGCCAGGACCTCCTACGAGCAGTACTTC. Protein product: CASNWDARTSYEQYF.

The chain couples TRBV7-2 to TRBJ2-3, with TRBD2 matching over 10 bases. The CDR3 totals 17 residues. Trimming cost V 5 bases and J 1 base; bases outside gene matches: 9. CDR1 is SGHTA and CDR2 is FQGNSA in the germline V gene. The CDR3 DNA reads as TGTGCCAGCAGCCCACCCACCGGGACTAGCGGCACAGATACGCAGTATTTT. Protein product: CASSPPTGTSGTDTQYF.

The J gene is TRBJ2-1, the V gene TRBV5-1; weak D call: TRBD2 (6 bases). The CDR3 runs 16 residues. Trimming left V 1 base short and J 4 bases short, with 15 bases between. Germline V gene data show CDR1 as SGHRS and CDR2 as YFSETQ. Written as DNA, the CDR3 is TGCGCCAGCAGCTTGCCACTAGCAGGCCTTTACAATGAGCAGTTCTTC. It specifies CASSLPLAGLYNEQFF. Full variable domain (missing parts from reference TRBV5-1 and TRBJ2-1): KAGVTQTPRYLIKTRGQQVTLSCSPISGHRSVSWYQQTPGQGLQFLFEYFSETQRNKGNFPGRFSGRQFSNSRSEMNVSTLELGDSALYLCASSLPLAGLYNEQFFGPGTRLTVL.

A few counts support this clonotype. The V gene is TRBV7-9, the J gene TRBJ2-5, with no clear D. This CDR3 has 14 amino acids. CDR1 is SEHNR and CDR2 is FQNEAQ in the germline V gene (reference sequence). The V gene lost 4 bases and the J gene lost 2 bases, with 11 bases spanning the gap. CDR3 DNA: TGTGCCAGCAGCTACGAAACCTATCAAGAGACCCAGTACTTC. Translating it yields CASSYETYQETQYF.

As for this clonotype: A read error may produce the germline difference seen at one junction end. This chain joins TRBV7-7 and TRBJ2-5; 11 nucleotides match TRBD2. This CDR3 comprises 18 residues. Germline loops: CDR1 SSHAT, CDR2 FNYEAQ (reference sequence). The CDR3 DNA reads as TGTGCTAGCAGCTTAGGAACTAGCGGGGGTTGGTACCAAGAGACCCAGTACTTC. Translating gives CASSLGTSGGWYQETQYF.